The rows below give T cell receptor beta chains drawn from one sample of a study of T cell repertoires in cytomegalovirus infection. No antigens are known for them. TCRdb re-analysed the reads in MiXCR, keeping a single row per CDR3 protein. Of 900,000 to 950,000 distinct CDR3 sequences listed, about a third are singletons. This specimen was cultured CD8+ T cells from PBMCs, taken from culture after CMV antigen stimulation. The source of these receptors is a human donor in good health (CMV status not recorded). Some clones in this sample may be carry-over from other donors' samples. The CDR3 runs from the conserved cysteine through the conserved F or W. Clone size appears in some rows only: once, few, many, or a class for an expanded clone.

V,size,CDR3
TRBV29-1,.,CTYTGGSEKLFF
TRBV19,.,CASSLGEYGYTF
TRBV6-2/TRBV6-3,.,CASTLEPGQRYGYTF
TRBV20-1,.,CSARSQGAYEQYF
TRBV6-6,many,CASSYVWGARDNEQFF
TRBV28,few,CASSLFPQRGQMNTEAFF
TRBV27,few,CASTSSRDRASFQYF
TRBV12-3/TRBV12-4,.,CASSLRGTPNTEAFF
TRBV28,.,CASSYEGSQYF
TRBV20-1,.,CSARSAWGAEEQYF
TRBV4-1,.,CASSQIFQGGINNEQFF
TRBV2,.,CASNLDTNTEAFF
TRBV29-1,.,CSVPTENYGYTF
TRBV6-2/TRBV6-3,.,CASIPLDRSYGYTF
TRBV25-1,.,CASSPGGPNTGELFF
TRBV12-3/TRBV12-4,.,CASSLETSGLLNEQFF
TRBV11-1,.,CASRPGHTYNEQFF
TRBV6-2/TRBV6-3,.,CASRKAGVGYTF
TRBV20-1,.,CSALPGTGSFNEQYF
TRBV29-1,few,CSGKLDRDNYGYTF
TRBV5-1,.,CASSMSSGNTIYF
TRBV28,.,CASSFYGELNYGYTF
TRBV19,few,CASRDRGRPDTEAFF
TRBV4-2,.,CASTTHGGGNTEAFF
TRBV7-9,many,CASTPRGGSSYEQYF
TRBV4-2,few,CASTDLDRGSYGYTF
TRBV29-1,.,CSVPGSSYTGELFF
TRBV2,few,CASSEANTGGYGIHPQHF
TRBV2,.,CAILPGGASYNSPLHF
TRBV23-1,.,CASSQLDRANGYGYTF
TRBV7-6,many,CASSSRGELISTGELFF
TRBV9,.,CASSVLGGTTEAFF
TRBV2,.,CASSRDRSGEGYTF
TRBV7-9,few,CASSSRSEEQYF
TRBV27,few,CASSILGGTLTGELFF
TRBV7-6,.,CASSSTWTSTDTQYF
TRBV7-9,many,CASRYPGQQETQYF
TRBV7-8,.,CASSSTNWDTDTQYF
TRBV6-6,.,CAEGGAGELFF
TRBV20-1,.,CSGAGVSDTQYF
TRBV9,few,CASSVGVQGGYGYTF
TRBV7-9,.,CASSLSSRAEQFF
TRBV7-9,once,CAIRDRGSARLNTGELFF